This T cell receptor beta chain is drawn from a study of PD-1 blockade in classical Hodgkin lymphoma (dated by TCRdb to the early 2020s). Looking at the study overall: Nivolumab dosing was 3 mg/kg intravenously every 2 weeks, continuing until either disease progression or unacceptable toxicity. To define a peripheral blood immune signature of response to PD-1 blockade in classical Hodgkin lymphoma, the study combined TCR beta sequencing with CyTOF.

In the germline V gene (reference sequence), CDR1 corresponds to SEHNR and CDR2 to FQNEAQ. The trim is 2 bases for V and 3 bases for J, with a gap of 17 bases between the germline ends. From the cysteine up to the phenylalanine, the CDR3 has a length of 16 residues. Only the CDR3 part of the read is kept: 48 bases, read in frame from the first base. Genomic DNA was extracted with the Qiagen DNeasy kit from unsorted PBMCs and from negatively selected CD4+ and CD8+ fractions. Amplification of TCR beta CDR3 regions was done by immunoSEQ multiplex PCR with primers that anneal to V and J segments. A synthetic immune receptor repertoire was used to minimize amplification bias, and any residual bias was removed computationally once sequencing was done. The study's processing was this. Custom Python scripts were used to quantify repertoire diversity as the Shannon entropy index. Unsorted, CD4+ and CD8+ repertoires were analyzed separately, except in combined analyses where CD4+ and CD8+ sequences were merged in silico. Clonal expansion was defined as at least a 2-fold frequency increase after treatment relative to C1D1, with a pseudocount of 0.5 for undetected baseline clones. Singleton clones were defined as clones with 0 or 1 copy at C1D1, and non-singleton clones were defined as clones with 2 or more copies. By matching protein sequences in sorted samples from the same patient, clones expanded in unsorted samples were annotated as CD4+, CD8+ or unknown. Diversity changes from C1D1 to C4D1 were tested in paired samples using Wilcoxon tests. TCRdb provides this immuneACCESS table in a form limited to in-frame rearrangements. Some clones are lacking; in checked studies, under half of them reflect an unresolved V gene, and why the rest are absent is not known. V, J and clone size reflect that table, while D and trimming were determined from the DNA. The table for this sample lists roughly 40,000 clones; around 87% of them were counted only once. Around 9% of the sample comes from the top ten.

The meaning of the sample's time point label: cycle 1 day 1 (C1D1), immediately before nivolumab initiation. All trial patients had relapsed after autologous stem cell transplantation, with cohorts A, B and C differing in prior brentuximab vedotin exposure. The trial cohort comprised some 60 patients with relapsed/refractory classical Hodgkin lymphoma whose best overall responses were complete response, partial response or progressive disease. Single-agent nivolumab was administered to trial patients in the multi-cohort phase II CheckMate 205 trial. An independent review committee assessed best overall response by applying the 2007 International Working Group response criteria. Trial PBMCs were obtained immediately prior to nivolumab initiation (C1D1) and on therapy at cycle 2 day 1 and cycle 4 day 1. After peripheral blood was drawn into 8 mL Vacutainer Cell Preparation Tubes, PBMCs were isolated by centrifugation and then cryopreserved.

The paper as a whole reports these results and caveats: Baseline TCR diversity was reported to be lower in newly diagnosed patients than in healthy donors and to be lower still in relapsed/refractory patients. Trial patients achieving complete response had baseline diversity similar to newly diagnosed patients, whereas partial responders and progressors had significantly lower diversity. Lower diversity was seen in patients whose nivolumab began less than 1 year after ASCT, and these patients were left out of later analyses so that immune reconstitution would not confound the results. CD4+ but not CD8+ TCR diversity rose significantly by C4D1 (p=0.0027 vs p=0.16), most apparent in complete responders (p=0.02). Only a single clinical trial cohort was studied, and what caused the repertoire differences, possibly disease activity or prior therapy, remained undefined.

Notes on this clone: This receptor's antigen is unknown. Nothing much larger sits one base from this clone, and base qualities are not available.

This TCR derives from a human donor with classical Hodgkin lymphoma. The chain employs TRBV7-9 and TRBJ2-7; the D segment could be TRBD2, given 6 matching bases. Source: peripheral blood mononuclear cells (PBMCs), taken at baseline. The CDR3 loop reads CASSLSVGTSGYEQYF. The DNA sequence reads TGTGCCAGCAGCTTAAGCGTGGGGACTTCGGGCTACGAGCAGTACTTC.